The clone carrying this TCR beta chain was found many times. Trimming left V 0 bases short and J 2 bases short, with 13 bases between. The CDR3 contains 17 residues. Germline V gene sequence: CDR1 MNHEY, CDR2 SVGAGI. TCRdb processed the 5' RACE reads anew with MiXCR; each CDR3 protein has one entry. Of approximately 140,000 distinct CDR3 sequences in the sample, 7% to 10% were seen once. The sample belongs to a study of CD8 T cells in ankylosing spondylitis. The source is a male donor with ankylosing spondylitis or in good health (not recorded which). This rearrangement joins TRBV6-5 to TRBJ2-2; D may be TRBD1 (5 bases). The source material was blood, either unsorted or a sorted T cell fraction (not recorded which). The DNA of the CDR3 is TGTGCCAGCAGTTACTCGAGTAGGGGATTTAACACCGGGGAGCTGTTTTTT. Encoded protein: CASSYSSRGFNTGELFF.